These 20 T cell receptor beta chains were sequenced from one sample in a study of spatial heterogeneity in lung cancer. TCRdb re-analysed the 5' RACE reads in MiXCR, keeping a single row per CDR3 protein. Among tens of thousands of distinct CDR3 sequences listed, around 12% were seen once. Time point described: sample taken at primary tumor resection. Frozen PBMC, nontumor lung or tumor provided whole RNA, which was sequenced unsorted. Specimen: PBMCs, collected at surgery. The receptors were sampled from a male donor with early-stage non-small cell lung cancer.

The chain employs TRBV7-9 and TRBJ2-5, with a weak D call TRBD2 (5 bases). CDR1 and CDR2 (germline): SEHNR, FQNEAQ (reference sequence). Trimming took 4 bases from V and 8 from J, leaving 17 bases between them. This CDR3 spans 14 amino acids. The CDR3 spells CASSSRASQGTQYF. The CDR3 DNA is TGTGCCAGCAGCTCGCGGGCTTCCCAAGGAACCCAGTACTTC.

The chain links TRBV2 to TRBJ2-3; 12 positions match TRBD2. The CDR3 runs 14 residues. Germline V CDR1 and CDR2: SNHLY, FYNNEI. V shed 6 bases, J shed 6 bases, and the junction held 4 bases outside the gene matches. CDR3 protein: CASRQTSGSDTQYF. Written as DNA, the CDR3 is TGTGCCAGCAGGCAGACTAGCGGGAGTGATACGCAGTATTTT.

The V and J genes are TRBV29-1 and TRBJ2-2; 12 nucleotides align to TRBD2. Trimming took 7 bases from V and 6 from J; bases not matched to a gene: 3. Per the germline V gene, CDR1 is SQVTM and CDR2 is ANQGSEA. The CDR3 consists of 13 residues. CDR3 protein: CSASGGAAGELFF. The CDR3 DNA follows: TGCAGCGCTAGCGGGGGGGCCGCCGGGGAGCTGTTTTTT.

This clonotype was recorded at least ten times. The chain links TRBV10-3 to TRBJ2-1; TRBD1 agrees at 9 bases. The CDR3 has 15 residues. Germline CDR1 ENHRY, CDR2 SYGVKD. Losses at the gene ends were 4 bases for V and 4 bases for J; bases not matched to a gene: 5. Written as DNA, the CDR3 is TGTGCCATCAGTGGGGGACAGGGAACATACAATGAGCAGTTCTTC. This translates into CAISGGQGTYNEQFF.

In its sample, this clonotype was seen once. The rearrangement links TRBV9 to TRBJ2-1; 10 bases line up with TRBD2. CDR1 SGDLS and CDR2 YYNGEE come from the germline V gene. CDR3 length equals 18 residues. V trimming: 0 bases; J trimming: 0 bases; junction bases outside the gene matches: 6. CDR3 protein: CASSVDLSGRSSYNEQFF. The CDR3 coding sequence is TGTGCCAGCAGCGTAGATCTTAGCGGGAGGAGCTCCTACAATGAGCAGTTCTTC.

This clonotype was picked up a small number of times. The chain joins TRBV7-8 to TRBJ1-2; D may be TRBD1 (5 bases). In germline, CDR1 is SGHVS, CDR2 FQNEAQ. The CDR3 runs to 14 residues. Trimming removed 4 bases from V and 1 base from J, with 10 bases in between. The CDR3 DNA reads TGTGCCAGCAGCTCGGGACTGCTTAACTATGGCTACACCTTC. It translates to CASSSGLLNYGYTF.

The gene calls are TRBV10-3 and TRBJ2-3, with D possibly TRBD1 on 5 matching bases. The CDR3 consists of 14 residues. V was shortened by 0 bases and J by 5 bases, with 9 bases between the two germline ends. Per the germline V gene, CDR1 is ENHRY and CDR2 is SYGVKD. The CDR3 protein is CAISESREKDTQYF. The CDR3 nucleotides read TGTGCCATCAGTGAGTCCAGGGAAAAAGATACGCAGTATTTT.

This clonotype has a count of ten or more. The rearrangement uses TRBV3-1 and TRBJ1-2; TRBD1 matches 8 bases. CDR1 and CDR2 from the germline V gene are LGHDT and YNNKEL (reference sequence). The CDR3 consists of 16 residues. The trim removed 0 bases at V and 4 bases at J, leaving 7 bases unmatched. DNA for the CDR3: TGTGCCAGCAGCCAAGATCCCGCAGGGGGCGGCTATGGCTACACCTTC. Translation: CASSQDPAGGGYGYTF.

V and J are TRBV2 and TRBJ2-7; D gene unclear. This CDR3 comprises 12 residues. The ends were cut back, 7 bases at V and 5 bases at J, with 12 bases in the middle. The V gene's germline CDR1 is SNHLY and CDR2 FYNNEI. The CDR3 nucleotides read TGTGCCAGCATGGTTCGGCTCCACGAGCAGTACTTC. This translates into CASMVRLHEQYF. Combining the CDR3 with reference TRBV2 and TRBJ2-7 gives the whole variable domain EPEVTQTPSHQVTQMGQEVILRCVPISNHLYFYWYRQILGQKVEFLVSFYNNEISEKSEIFDDQFSVERPDGSNFTLKIRSTKLEDSAMYFCASMVRLHEQYFGPGTRLTVT.

V is TRBV6-1 and J is TRBJ1-5, with D possibly matching TRBD1 (6 bases). CDR1 MNHNS and CDR2 SASEGT come from the germline V gene. This CDR3 has 14 amino acids. With 2 bases removed from V and 5 bases from J, the gap between germline ends came to 10 bases. CDR3: CASSEPGGDQPQHF. The CDR3 coding sequence is TGTGCCAGCAGTGAACCCGGGGGCGATCAGCCCCAGCATTTT.

This clonotype has just a few counts. The rearrangement links TRBV4-1 to TRBJ2-3; TRBD2 matches at 9 bases. CDR3 length: 17 residues. V was pared by 1 base and J by 4 bases, with 9 bases of the junction left unmatched. CDR1 and CDR2 (germline): MGHRA, YSYEKL. CDR3 in amino acids: CASSQGLRGGAPDTQYF. CDR3 DNA: TGCGCCAGCAGCCAAGGTCTCCGCGGGGGGGCCCCAGATACGCAGTATTTT.

The chain employs TRBV19 and TRBJ1-5; D uncertain. Trimming pared 9 bases from V and 3 bases from J, leaving 18 bases between. The germline CDR1 and CDR2 sequences are LNHDA and SQIVND (reference sequence). The CDR3 sequence is 15 residues long. The CDR3 is CASNLEEAANQPQHF. The CDR3 DNA is TGTGCCAGCAACCTCGAGGAGGCAGCCAATCAGCCCCAGCATTTT. Full variable domain (outside the CDR3, taken from reference TRBV19 and TRBJ1-5): DGGITQSPKYLFRKEGQNVTLSCEQNLNHDAMYWYRQDPGQGLRLIYYSQIVNDFQKGDIAEGYSVSREKKESFPLTVTSAQKNPTAFYLCASNLEEAANQPQHFGDGTRLSIL.

CDR3 DNA: TGTGCCTGGGCCAAGACAGGGAGGACTGAAGCTTTCTTT. This codes for CAWAKTGRTEAFF. The chain joins TRBV30 to TRBJ1-1; TRBD1 aligns across 7 bases. This CDR3 is 13 amino acids long. Germline V gene lookup returns CDR1 GTSNPN and CDR2 SVGIG (reference sequence). With V trimmed by 5 bases and J by 5 bases, 8 bases remained unmatched. Variable domain in full (rest from reference TRBV30 and TRBJ1-1): SQTIHQWPATLVQPVGSPLSLECTVEGTSNPNLYWYRQAAGRGLQLLFYSVGIGQISSEVPQNLSASRPQDRQFILSSKKLLLSDSGFYLCAWAKTGRTEAFFGQGTRLTVV.

This clonotype was observed at least ten times. V gene TRBV20-1 combines with J gene TRBJ2-1; tentatively, D is TRBD2 (5 bases). This CDR3 is built from 15 residues. Trimming cost V 6 bases and J 5 bases, with 20 bases left between them. Germline V gives CDR1 DFQATT, CDR2 SNEGSKA (reference sequence). CDR3 sequence (DNA): TGCAGTGCCCCCCCTAGCCGGGGTAATAACAATGAGCAGTTCTTC. Translated: CSAPPSRGNNNEQFF.

Written as DNA, the CDR3 is TGTGCCAGCACCCACGGGGGGACTAGCGGGGTTTCAGATACGCAGTATTTT. Protein sequence: CASTHGGTSGVSDTQYF. The chain uses TRBV2 and TRBJ2-3; TRBD2 agrees at 13 bases. The CDR3 is 17 residues long. V lost 7 bases to trimming and J lost 4 bases; unmatched junction nucleotides: 11. Looked up from germline, CDR1 is SNHLY and CDR2 is FYNNEI.

J is TRBJ1-5 and V is TRBV19; 8 nucleotides line up with TRBD1. The V and J ends lost 7 bases and 1 base, in that order; junction bases with no gene match: 6. The CDR3 has 15 amino acids. In germline, CDR1 is LNHDA, CDR2 SQIVND (reference sequence). CDR3 sequence reads: CASTKTGESNQPQHF. The CDR3 DNA sequence: TGTGCCAGTACCAAGACAGGGGAAAGCAATCAGCCCCAGCATTTT.

J is TRBJ2-6 and V is TRBV7-3; TRBD2 matches at 7 bases. Germline values: CDR1 SGHTA, CDR2 FQGTGA. The length of the CDR3 is 18 residues. Trimming removed 5 bases from V and 4 bases from J; junction bases left unmatched: 14. CDR3 loop: CASSAPVGGERGANVLTF. The CDR3 DNA reads as TGTGCCAGCAGCGCCCCGGTGGGGGGGGAGAGGGGGGCCAACGTCCTGACTTTC.

This clonotype was observed a few times. This chain connects TRBV29-1 to TRBJ2-1; TRBD1 aligns across 10 bases. CDR1 and CDR2 (germline): SQVTM, ANQGSEA. The CDR3 is 12 amino acids. V shed 7 bases, J shed 6 bases, and the junction held 3 bases outside the gene matches. In DNA form, the CDR3 reads TGCAGCGCCGGGACAGGGGTCAATGAGCAGTTCTTC. Protein product: CSAGTGVNEQFF.

V is TRBV29-1 and J is TRBJ2-3; possible D gene TRBD2, 6 bases. The germline gives CDR1 SQVTM, CDR2 ANQGSEA. Trimming cost V 7 bases and J 5 bases, with 13 bases left between them. The length of the CDR3 is 12 residues. CDR3 sequence reads: CSAWDLEDTQYF. The CDR3 DNA reads TGCAGCGCATGGGACTTGGAAGATACGCAGTATTTT.

In its sample, this clonotype was seen many times. The chain recombines TRBV24-1 with TRBJ1-5; D remains ambiguous. Between the trimmed V and J ends, which lost 1 base and 4 bases, there was a span of 4 bases. The CDR3 covers 13 residues. Germline CDR1 KGHDR, CDR2 SFDVKD. This CDR3 is CATSDFSNQPQHF. CDR3 bases: TGTGCCACCAGTGATTTTTCTAATCAGCCCCAGCATTTT.